This is a list of T cell receptor beta chains from one sample in a study of T-cell reconstitution after alpha-beta-depleted transplantation in children. TCRdb ran MiXCR on the PCR reads and lists one entry per CDR3 protein. This sample has some 460,000 distinct CDR3 sequences, with around 15% found just once. This specimen was PBMCs, mostly from graft donor cells, taken 360 days after TCRalphabeta/CD19-depleted stem cell transplant. The receptors originated from a boy under three years old who had a stem cell transplant for Wiskott-Aldrich syndrome, so the T cells may come from the graft donor. The CDR3 runs from the conserved cysteine through the conserved F or W. A D gene is named only where the DNA matches it firmly. Clone size appears in some rows only: once, few, many, or a class for an expanded clone.

j_gene	v_gene	abundance	d_gene	CDR3aa	CDR3nt
TRBJ2-1	TRBV3-1	few	TRBD2	CASSPGTTRNYNEQFF	TGTGCCAGCAGCCCCGGGACTACTAGGAACTACAATGAGCAGTTCTTC
TRBJ2-2	TRBV12-3/TRBV12-4	NA	NA	CASSWGDANTGELFF	TGTGCCAGCAGTTGGGGGGACGCGAACACCGGGGAGCTGTTTTTT
TRBJ2-7	TRBV6-4	NA	TRBD2	CASSDDGGTSSYEQYF	TGTGCCAGCAGTGACGATGGTGGGACTAGCTCCTACGAGCAGTACTTC
TRBJ2-5	TRBV27	NA	TRBD1	CASSSITQGTETQYF	TGTGCCAGCAGTTCAATTACACAGGGGACAGAGACCCAGTACTTC
TRBJ1-4	TRBV4-3	NA	NA	CASSHLAQEKLFF	TGCGCCAGCAGCCACCTCGCGCAGGAAAAACTGTTTTTT
TRBJ2-5	TRBV6-5	many	TRBD2	CASSYDHGRQETQYF	TGTGCCAGCAGTTACGACCACGGGAGGCAAGAGACCCAGTACTTC
TRBJ2-1	TRBV3-1	few	TRBD1	CASSLRDSKRQFF	TGTGCCAGCAGCCTCCGGGACAGCAAACGGCAGTTCTTC
TRBJ2-3	TRBV4-1	NA	NA	CASSHDSSTDTQYF	TGCGCCAGCAGCCACGACTCCTCCACAGATACGCAGTATTTT
TRBJ1-4	TRBV20-1	NA	TRBD1	CSASRQGRDEKLFF	TGCAGTGCTTCCCGACAGGGCAGAGATGAAAAACTGTTTTTT
TRBJ2-7	TRBV10-3	NA	TRBD1	CAISVGQGGEQYF	TGTGCCATCAGTGTTGGACAGGGCGGCGAGCAGTACTTC
TRBJ1-6	TRBV11-2	NA	NA	CASSRGTPTYNSPLHF	TGTGCCAGCAGCCGAGGGACACCTACGTATAATTCACCCCTCCACTTT
TRBJ2-3	TRBV2	NA	TRBD2	CASSEGAGGRYF	TGTGCCAGCAGTGAGGGAGCGGGGGGGCGGTATTTT
TRBJ2-5	TRBV6-1	NA	NA	CASSGGWETQYF	TGTGCCAGCAGTGGGGGATGGGAGACCCAGTACTTC
TRBJ2-2	TRBV24-1	NA	NA	CATSDLWTGELFF	TGTGCCACCAGTGATTTGTGGACCGGGGAGCTGTTTTTT
TRBJ2-1	TRBV2	few	TRBD2	CASRGGGSYNEQFF	TGTGCCAGCAGGGGCGGGGGCTCCTACAATGAGCAGTTCTTC
TRBJ2-5	TRBV7-2	few	NA	CASSLFTAQETQYF	TGTGCCAGCAGCTTGTTTACAGCCCAAGAGACCCAGTACTTC